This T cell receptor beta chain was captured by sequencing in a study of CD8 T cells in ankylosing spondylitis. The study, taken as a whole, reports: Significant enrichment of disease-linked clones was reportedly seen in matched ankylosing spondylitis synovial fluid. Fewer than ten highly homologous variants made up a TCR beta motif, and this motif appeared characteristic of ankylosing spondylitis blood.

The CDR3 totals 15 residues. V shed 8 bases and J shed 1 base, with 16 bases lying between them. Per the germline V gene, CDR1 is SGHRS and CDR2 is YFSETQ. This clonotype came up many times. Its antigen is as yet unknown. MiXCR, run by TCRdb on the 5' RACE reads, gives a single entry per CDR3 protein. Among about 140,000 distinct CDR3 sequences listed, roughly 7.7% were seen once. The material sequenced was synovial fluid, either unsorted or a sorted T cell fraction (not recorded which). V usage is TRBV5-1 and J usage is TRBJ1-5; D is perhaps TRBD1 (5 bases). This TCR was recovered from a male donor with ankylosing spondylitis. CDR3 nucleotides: TGCGCCAGTAGGCTAGGGACGGGAAGCAATCAGCCCCAGCATTTT. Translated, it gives CASRLGTGSNQPQHF.